These 24 T cell receptor beta chains were sequenced from one sample in a study of blood T cell repertoires in COVID-19. Repertoires were generated with immunoSEQ multiplex PCR, while TCRdb's copy carries only in-frame clones and drops some. Of more than 85,000 clones in the sample, 80% to 95% were seen once. The sample taken for sequencing was peripheral blood. The receptors originated from a woman aged 45-65 years with COVID-19, enrolled during active disease.

This clone was seen a few times. The gene calls are TRBV9 and TRBJ1-3; TRBD1 is a possible D gene (6 bases). This CDR3 comprises 16 residues. The V end was cut by 0 bases, the J end by 2 bases, with 12 bases between. CDR1 is SGDLS, CDR2 YYNGEE, per germline. CDR3 nucleotides: TGTGCCAGCAGCGTAGCCAACAGGGCCCCTGGAAACACCATATATTTT. Protein product: CASSVANRAPGNTIYF.

This chain uses TRBV5-6 with TRBJ1-2, with unresolved D. CDR3 length: 15 amino acids. Trimming stripped 4 bases from V and 0 bases from J, with 13 bases between. Germline CDR1 is SGHDT and CDR2 is YYEEEE. CDR3 in amino acids: CASSPGFSANYGYTF. Written as DNA, the CDR3 is TGTGCCAGCAGCCCGGGATTTTCCGCTAACTATGGCTACACCTTC.

This chain joins TRBV6-5 and TRBJ1-6; no reliable D call. Trimming removed 8 bases from V and 5 bases from J, with 10 bases in between. The length of the CDR3 is 13 residues. The germline V gene encodes CDR1 MNHEY and CDR2 SVGAGI. The CDR3 is CASGGLDNSPLHF. DNA of the CDR3: TGTGCCAGCGGAGGGCTGGATAATTCACCCCTCCACTTT.

This clone was observed a single time. The chain uses TRBV11-2 and TRBJ2-2, with TRBD2 as a possible D gene (5 bases). This CDR3 has 13 residues. Per germline, CDR1 SGHAT and CDR2 FQNNGV. V lost 3 bases and J lost 7, with 9 bases in between. This CDR3 is CASSFRGHGELFF. DNA for the CDR3: TGTGCCAGCAGCTTTCGCGGGCACGGGGAGCTGTTTTTT.

The rearrangement uses TRBV6-6 and TRBJ1-1, with TRBD1 as a possible D gene (5 bases). The germline V gene has CDR1 MNHNY and CDR2 SVGAGI (reference sequence). The CDR3 length is 15 residues. V was pared by 6 bases and J by 3 bases, with 17 bases between. The DNA of the CDR3 is TGTGCCAGCAGCCCTCCCAGGGCGGGGGACACTGAAGCTTTCTTT. It is translated as CASSPPRAGDTEAFF.

The V gene is TRBV27, the J gene TRBJ1-2; a weak D match, TRBD1 (5 bases). The CDR3 is made up of 13 amino acids. The V end lost 4 bases, the J end lost 4 bases, and 10 bases lay between the germline ends. The germline V gene encodes CDR1 MNHEY and CDR2 SMNVEV (reference sequence). The CDR3 protein is CASSSQGSYGYTF. DNA of the CDR3: TGTGCCAGCAGTTCGCAGGGCTCCTATGGCTACACCTTC.

This sequence joins TRBV6-6 and TRBJ1-3, with D maybe TRBD1 (6 bases). V lost 6 bases and J 4 bases, leaving 13 bases between the germline ends. CDR3 length: 14 residues. Looked up from germline, CDR1 is MNHNY and CDR2 is SVGAGI (reference sequence). The CDR3 spells CASRAGTRGNTIYF. CDR3 sequence (DNA): TGTGCCAGCAGGGCCGGGACAAGGGGAAACACCATATATTTT.

The CDR3 nucleotides read TGTGCCAGCAGTGAATTTAGAAATAATTCACCCCTCCACTTT. This encodes CASSEFRNNSPLHF. The V gene is TRBV6-4, the J gene TRBJ1-6; D not resolved. The germline V and J ends were trimmed by 3 bases and 5 bases, with 8 bases remaining between them. The CDR3 consists of 14 residues. Germline loops: CDR1 MRHNA, CDR2 SNTAGT.

The chain couples TRBV27 to TRBJ2-1, with TRBD2 matching over 7 bases. Trimming at V came to 5 bases and at J to 2 bases, leaving 9 bases not matched to a gene. Germline V CDR1 and CDR2: MNHEY, SMNVEV (reference sequence). The CDR3 sequence is 16 residues long. DNA for the CDR3: TGTGCCAGCAGTACACCCCTGGGGGGGGCCTACAATGAGCAGTTCTTC. Its protein is CASSTPLGGAYNEQFF.

J is TRBJ1-2 and V is TRBV25-1; 10 bases are shared with TRBD1. Per germline, CDR1 MGHDK and CDR2 SYGVNS. This CDR3 comprises 14 residues. The ends lost 5 bases at V and 5 bases at J; junction bases unmatched: 5. The CDR3 protein is CASSWGGQGYGYTF. In DNA form, the CDR3 reads TGTGCCAGCAGTTGGGGGGGACAGGGGTATGGCTACACCTTC.

In DNA, the CDR3 is TGTGCCACCAGTGTAGGAGGGTCCAATCAGCCCCAGCATTTT. Translated, it gives CATSVGGSNQPQHF. This chain links TRBV24-1 with TRBJ1-5; D unclear. Looked up from germline, CDR1 is KGHDR and CDR2 is SFDVKD. The germline V and J ends were trimmed by 5 bases and 3 bases, with 10 bases remaining between them. The CDR3 contains 14 residues.

V is TRBV5-1 and J is TRBJ1-1, with 7 bases that match TRBD1. There are 15 residues in the CDR3. In germline, CDR1 is SGHRS, CDR2 YFSETQ. After removal of 3 bases from V and 1 base from J, the junction contained 6 bases not matched to a gene. The CDR3 DNA follows: TGCGCCAGCAGCTCCTCAGGGGGTTGGAACACTGAAGCTTTCTTT. It encodes CASSSSGGWNTEAFF.

The chain has TRBV3-1 (or the pseudogene TRBV3-2) and TRBJ1-4; a weak D match, TRBD1 (5 bases). The CDR3 spans 15 residues. Germline loops: CDR1 LGHDT, CDR2 YNNKEL (reference sequence). V lost 4 bases and J lost 5, with 14 bases in between. The CDR3, as DNA: TGTGCCAGCAGCCCCGCTTCTGCAGGGAATGAAAAACTGTTTTTT. This sequence encodes CASSPASAGNEKLFF.

The rearrangement uses TRBV27 and TRBJ2-1, with 8 nucleotides matching TRBD1. The CDR3 length is 14 residues. Germline CDR1 reads MNHEY; CDR2 reads SMNVEV (reference sequence). V lost 2 bases, J lost 8 bases, and 5 bases stayed unmatched. The CDR3 bases are TGTGCCAGCAGTTTAAGGACAGGGCTCGATGAGCAGTTCTTC. It codes for CASSLRTGLDEQFF.

CDR3 sequence: CASSPKGQGGSTEAFF. The DNA for the CDR3 is TGTGCCAGCTCACCTAAAGGACAGGGCGGTAGCACTGAAGCTTTCTTT. The chain employs TRBV18 and TRBJ1-1; 8 bases match TRBD1. V lost 3 bases, J lost 4 bases, and 10 bases stayed unmatched. CDR3 size: 16 residues. Per germline, CDR1 KGHSH and CDR2 LQKENI.

The chain employs TRBV7-9 and TRBJ1-1; D unresolved. The CDR3 has 13 residues. Deletions cut 4 bases from V and 1 base from J, with 7 bases between. In germline, CDR1 is SEHNR, CDR2 FQNEAQ (reference sequence). CDR3 residues: CASSSPGNTEAFF. The CDR3, as DNA: TGTGCCAGCAGCTCCCCCGGGAACACTGAAGCTTTCTTT.

The CDR3 loop is CASSPILQGNGTEAFF. CDR3 DNA sequence: TGTGCCAGCAGCCCCATATTACAGGGGAATGGGACTGAAGCTTTCTTT. The J gene is TRBJ1-1, the V gene TRBV11-3, with 7 bases that match TRBD1. The CDR3 sequence is 16 residues long. Germline V CDR1 and CDR2: SGHNT, YENEEA. V shed 5 bases and J 5 bases; nucleotides not matched to a gene: 14.

The chain carries TRBV20-1 and TRBJ1-1; no clear D. Trimming removed 3 bases from V and 7 bases from J, with 9 bases in between. Looked up from germline, CDR1 is DFQATT and CDR2 is SNEGSKA (reference sequence). The CDR3 consists of 11 residues. This chain's CDR3 is CSASVSLEAFF. The CDR3 DNA reads TGCAGTGCTAGCGTCTCCCTTGAAGCTTTCTTT.

This sequence joins TRBV11-2 and TRBJ1-2; possibly TRBD1 for D (5 bases). Germline CDR1 SGHAT, CDR2 FQNNGV. Trimming removed 1 base at V and 6 bases at J, with 12 bases between. This CDR3 has 14 amino acids. The CDR3 is CASSLVRARDGYTF. CDR3 nucleotides: TGTGCCAGCAGCTTAGTCCGCGCCAGGGATGGCTACACCTTC.

This chain joins TRBV25-1 and TRBJ2-2; TRBD1 might be the D (6 bases). This CDR3 is built from 16 residues. V was pared by 3 bases and J by 3 bases, with 14 bases between. From germline, CDR1 is MGHDK and CDR2 SYGVNS. The CDR3 region is CASSDRTGIDTGELFF. The CDR3 coding sequence is TGTGCCAGCAGTGACAGAACAGGGATCGACACCGGGGAGCTGTTTTTT.

This chain connects TRBV6-1 to TRBJ1-6; 9 bases match TRBD1. The CDR3 runs to 18 residues. The germline V gene encodes CDR1 MNHNS and CDR2 SASEGT. The V and J ends lost 1 base and 7 bases, in that order; junction bases with no gene match: 11. CDR3 DNA: TGTGCCAGCAGTGAAGAAGGGACAGGGCCTCACTGGAATTCACCCCTCCACTTT. Its protein is CASSEEGTGPHWNSPLHF.

This chain joins TRBV2 and TRBJ2-7; perhaps TRBD1 as D (6 bases). The CDR3 consists of 11 residues. The V end lost 10 bases, the J end lost 7 bases, and 14 bases lay between the germline ends. Germline V lookup: CDR1 SNHLY, CDR2 FYNNEI. CDR3 nucleotides: TGTGCCATCACAGGGTTGGGGGAGCAGTACTTC. As protein: CAITGLGEQYF.

This clone was seen a single time. The chain recombines TRBV4-3 with TRBJ1-1; D uncertain. This CDR3 has 14 residues. Trimming pared 4 bases from V and 4 bases from J, leaving 13 bases between. Germline V CDR1 and CDR2: LGHNA, YSLEER. The CDR3 DNA sequence: TGCGCCAGCAGCCCTGCAATCTCGGGCACTGAAGCTTTCTTT. Translating gives CASSPAISGTEAFF.

V is TRBV2 and J is TRBJ1-2; 8 bases are shared with TRBD1. The length of the CDR3 is 15 residues. CDR1 and CDR2 (germline): SNHLY, FYNNEI. The ends lost 4 bases at V and 7 bases at J; junction bases unmatched: 11. CDR3 bases: TGTGCCAGCAGTGGAGGGGCAGGGGGCTATAGTGGCTACACCTTC. This gives the protein CASSGGAGGYSGYTF.